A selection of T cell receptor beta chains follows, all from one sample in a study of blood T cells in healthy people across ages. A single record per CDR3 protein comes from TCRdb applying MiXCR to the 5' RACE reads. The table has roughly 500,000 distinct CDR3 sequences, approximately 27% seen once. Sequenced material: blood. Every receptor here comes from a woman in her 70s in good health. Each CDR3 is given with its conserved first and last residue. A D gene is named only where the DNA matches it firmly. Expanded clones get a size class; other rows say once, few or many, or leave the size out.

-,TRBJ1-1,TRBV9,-,CASSVNRWGPEAFF,TGTGCCAGCAGCGTAAATCGGTGGGGGCCTGAAGCTTTCTTT
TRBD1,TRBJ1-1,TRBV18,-,CASFTQGGTEAFF,TGTGCCAGCTTCACACAGGGGGGAACTGAAGCTTTCTTT
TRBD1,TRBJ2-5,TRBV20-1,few,CSGRGPWETQYF,TGCAGTGGTAGGGGGCCTTGGGAGACCCAGTACTTC
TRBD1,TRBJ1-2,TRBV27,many,CASSSGTGGYGYTF,TGTGCCAGCAGTTCCGGGACAGGGGGTTATGGCTACACCTTC
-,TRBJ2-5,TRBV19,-,CASSVDRGTQYF,TGTGCCAGTAGTGTAGATCGGGGGACCCAGTACTTC
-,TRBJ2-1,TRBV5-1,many,CASSLNGVNEQFF,TGCGCCAGCAGCCTCAATGGGGTCAATGAGCAGTTCTTC
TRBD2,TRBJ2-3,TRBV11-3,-,CASSPRGRGSTDTQYF,TGTGCCAGCAGCCCCCGGGGGAGGGGTTCCACAGATACGCAGTATTTT
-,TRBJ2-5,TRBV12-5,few,CASGSQETQYF,TGTGCTAGTGGTTCCCAAGAGACCCAGTACTTC
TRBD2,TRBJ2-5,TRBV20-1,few,CSARGTSGARTVQETQYF,TGCAGTGCGAGGGGGACTAGCGGGGCGCGGACCGTCCAAGAGACCCAGTACTTC
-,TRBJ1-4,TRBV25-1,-,CASSEYRGSEKLFF,TGTGCCAGCAGTGAATATCGGGGTTCGGAAAAACTGTTTTTT
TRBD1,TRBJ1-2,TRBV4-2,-,CASSQAGGAGYGYTF,TGTGCCAGCAGCCAAGCAGGGGGCGCGGGCTATGGCTACACCTTC
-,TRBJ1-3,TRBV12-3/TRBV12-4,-,CASGLYSGNTIYF,TGTGCCAGCGGGCTCTACTCTGGAAACACCATATATTTT
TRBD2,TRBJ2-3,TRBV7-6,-,CASSSLTSGQVSDTQYF,TGTGCCAGCAGCTCGCTGACTAGCGGGCAGGTTTCGGATACGCAGTATTTT
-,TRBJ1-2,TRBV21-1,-,CASSKSPYGGETRNGYTF,TGTGCCAGCAGCAAATCCCCCTATGGGGGGGAGACGAGGAATGGCTACACCTTC
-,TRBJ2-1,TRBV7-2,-,CASFGGYYNEQFF,TGTGCCAGCTTCGGGGGTTACTACAATGAGCAGTTCTTC
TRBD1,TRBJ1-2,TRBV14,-,CASSPRGGSYGYTF,TGTGCCAGCAGCCCCAGGGGGGGCAGCTATGGCTACACCTTC